This T cell receptor beta chain was found in a study of regulatory T cells in long-lasting Graves disease (dated by TCRdb to the early 2020s). Study-level background: Antithyroid drugs had been taken for less than 3 months by newly diagnosed Graves' disease patients. Peripheral blood TCR sequencing and RNA sequencing compared persistent Graves' disease patients with newly diagnosed Graves' disease patients. The study took place in China and was registered as a clinical trial. TCR sequencing covered around 13 persistent and around 20 newly diagnosed Graves' disease patients, about 35 samples in total. What the research found in general, with its limitations: Because the primary lesion, thyroid tissue, could not be accessed, the study looked at peripheral blood alone. TRBV28, TRBJ1-2 and TRBJ2-5 were preferentially used in persistent disease, while TRBV20-1 and TRBJ2-1 were favored in newly diagnosed disease. Sequencing and analysis were restricted to the TCR beta chain. The authors noted that the small sample size was a limitation that may lower accuracy. Persistent Graves' disease patients showed lower TCR Shannon entropy and fewer highly expanded clones than newly diagnosed patients, suggesting clonal expansion. A larger number of public clonotypes was shared among persistent patients (about 2,700) than among newly diagnosed patients (roughly 970).

This clonotype was observed many times. The antigen this receptor binds is unknown. No quality values exist for individual bases; no much larger clone is one base distant. A distance of 3 bases separates the germline ends of V and J, which lose 0 bases and 6 bases respectively. CDR1 and CDR2 were assigned from the germline V gene (reference sequence) as GTSNPN and SVGIG. Measured from the cysteine to the phenylalanine, the CDR3 is 11 residues long. Only CDR3 DNA is held: 33 bases, read in frame from base 1. Explained via the paper, the time point label denotes: newly diagnosed GD, antithyroid drugs for less than 3 months. For both TCR sequencing and RNA sequencing, RNA was extracted from PBMCs in TRIzol. The diagnosis of Graves' disease followed American Thyroid Association guidelines. Patients were recruited from an endocrinology department in Xi'an, China. Each patient gave about 10 milliliters of peripheral blood, collected in an EDTA anticoagulant tube. Ficoll Paque Plus density gradient separation was used to isolate PBMCs, and no additional T cell sorting was done. An Agilent 2100 Bioanalyzer and agarose gel were used to check RNA quality, and a NanoDrop 2000 was used to measure RNA concentration.

Receptors were amplified or captured by multiplex PCR. This sample was sequenced with an Illumina HiSeq 4000. To build TCR beta libraries, CDR3 regions were amplified by Arm-PCR using iRepertoire HTBI primers. Gel purification was performed on PCR products prior to sequencing. The paper's processing steps were these. Across samples, around 62 TRBV and 13 to 15 TRBJ segments were identified and used for gene usage analysis of CDR3 amino acid clonotypes. Filtered high-quality paired reads were merged into contigs using COPE and FqMerger. BLAST was used to align contigs to the IMGT TRBV, TRBD and TRBJ reference genes, and CDR3 was defined following IMGT. Any clonotype with a frequency above 0.1% was counted as a highly expanded clone. Shannon entropy was used to measure repertoire diversity, and the Gini coefficient was used to measure V-J evenness. Public clonotypes were defined as clonotypes shared by more than one individual. The public sequencing data were trimmed at Q25 with fastp and processed into clonotypes with MiXCR by TCRdb, which kept only in-frame beta chains. Every CDR3 protein is listed once, alongside the most common genes and DNA of its rows. The V and J calls follow TCRdb's processing rather than the paper's. The sample table contains 350,000 to 450,000 distinct CDR3 sequences; only one count was recorded for just under 15% of them. Of the sample, over 15% is held by the ten largest clones.

These data were also reused for a study on T cells in Graves' hyperthyroidism and ophthalmopathy. The second study's authors report: Stable Graves' hyperthyroidism was defined as the absence of progression to ophthalmopathy over 18 months of follow-up. Hyperthyroidism patients were aged 18 to 65 years and newly diagnosed, with disease duration of less than 2 months. The study excluded patients with uncontrolled infections, other autoimmune diseases, pregnancy or lactation. Diagnoses relied on clinical symptoms, serum thyroxine and TRAb, thyroid ultrasound and orbital computed tomography. The TCR CDR3 was subjected to a first round of RT-PCR using the HTBI primer set and the Qiagen OneStep RT-PCR kit. Blood samples also contained most of the expanded thyroid clonotypes (frequency above 0.001), which suggests that blood repertoires may reflect thyroid immune responses. Ophthalmopathy was separated from stable hyperthyroidism by a 13 V-J signature model, with around 90% sensitivity and roughly 81% specificity obtained in cross-validation and 80%/75% obtained in testing. In validation, the model predicted progression to ophthalmopathy with approximately 69% sensitivity and less than 80% specificity, a median of about 6 months before onset. TCR V-J signatures able to tell the groups apart were searched for in a discovery cohort of approximately 95 patients, of whom more than 40 had Graves' ophthalmopathy and around 58 had stable Graves' hyperthyroidism. Prospective prediction of ophthalmopathy was tested in an independent validation cohort of about 19 hyperthyroidism patients and 15 to 17 patients who later progressed to ophthalmopathy. The roughly 91 discovery patients were randomly split 7:3 into training and test sets. Thyroid tissue and blood T-cell repertoires from more than 5 Graves' hyperthyroidism patients were also compared in the study. Once sampling was done, hyperthyroidism patients were given methimazole at a starting dose of 30 mg daily, whereas ophthalmopathy patients were given high-dose intravenous methylprednisolone. The libraries were constructed in a second round of multiplex PCR and then size-selected and purified. Paired-end sequencing of the libraries was performed with 100 bp reads on an Illumina HiSeq2000. SOAPnuke was used to process the raw data, throwing out any read that contained adapters or uncalled bases, had a mean Phred below 15, or lacked an exact constant-primer or identifier match. COPE v1.2.5 was used to merge the high-quality paired reads, and each unique nucleotide sequence was defined as a clonotype. MiTCR v1.1 was used to align the clonotypes against IMGT TRBV, TRBD and TRBJ reference segments. The analysis included only V-J combinations with a frequency above 0.0001, which together covered roughly 99% of the repertoires. A TCS score was defined as the ratio between F50 (clonal expansion) and ExV (chaos), using BLOSUM62-based TCRdist between CDR3 peptides within each V-J. Welch's t-statistics and random forest reduced fewer than 550 V-J features to 13, which were used in a naive Bayes classifier (R e1071). No statistical method was used to fix the sample size in advance, and group allocation was not hidden from the investigators. TCR Vbeta CDR3 sequencing of approximately 140 peripheral blood samples (43 ophthalmopathy, roughly 74 hyperthyroidism and around 17 progressor patients) is reported in the paper.

The V and J segments used are TRBV30 and TRBJ2-1; no D gene can be assigned with confidence. The sample in question was peripheral blood mononuclear cells (PBMCs), obtained at new diagnosis, from a patient treated with antithyroid drugs. This receptor was taken from a woman aged 25-40 years with Graves disease. Donor details come from another sample of the same person, matched by shared clones. Here the CDR3 is given as CAWSVTNEQFF. The bases are TGTGCCTGGAGTGTAACCAATGAGCAGTTCTTC.